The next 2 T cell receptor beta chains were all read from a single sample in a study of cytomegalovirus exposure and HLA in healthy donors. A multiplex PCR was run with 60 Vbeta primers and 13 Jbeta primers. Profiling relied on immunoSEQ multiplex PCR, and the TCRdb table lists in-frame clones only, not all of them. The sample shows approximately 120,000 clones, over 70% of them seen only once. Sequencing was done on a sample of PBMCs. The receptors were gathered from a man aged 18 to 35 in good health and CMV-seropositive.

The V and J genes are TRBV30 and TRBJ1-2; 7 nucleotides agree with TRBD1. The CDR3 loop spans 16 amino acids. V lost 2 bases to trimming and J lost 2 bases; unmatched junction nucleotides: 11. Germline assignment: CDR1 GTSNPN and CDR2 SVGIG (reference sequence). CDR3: CAWSKLGRGGNYGYTF. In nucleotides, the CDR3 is TGTGCCTGGAGTAAACTCGGCCGAGGGGGCAACTATGGCTACACCTTC.

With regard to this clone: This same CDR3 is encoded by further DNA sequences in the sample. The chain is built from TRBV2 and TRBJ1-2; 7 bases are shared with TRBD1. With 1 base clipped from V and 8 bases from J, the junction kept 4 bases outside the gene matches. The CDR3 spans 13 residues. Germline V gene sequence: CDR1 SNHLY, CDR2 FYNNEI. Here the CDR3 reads CASSEVVRGGYTF. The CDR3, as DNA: TGTGCCAGCAGTGAAGTTGTCAGGGGGGGCTACACCTTC.